Below, 10 T cell receptor beta chains from the same sample are listed, as sequenced in a study of blood T cell repertoires in COVID-19. TCRdb keeps only in-frame clones here, not all; method: immunoSEQ multiplex PCR. The table lists 250,000 or so clones, about 87% of them singletons. Input material: PBMCs or T cells enriched from blood (not recorded which). These receptors all come from a woman aged 25 to 39 who had been exposed to COVID-19.

CDR3 region: CASRSWGEYQPQHF. CDR3 nucleotide sequence: TGTGCCAGCAGGTCATGGGGGGAATATCAGCCCCAGCATTTT. The chain has TRBV27 and TRBJ1-5, with D tentatively TRBD1 (5 bases). Trimming pared 6 bases from V and 5 bases from J, leaving 14 bases between. The CDR3 runs to 14 residues. Germline V gene sequence: CDR1 MNHEY, CDR2 SMNVEV (reference sequence).

The rearrangement joins TRBV6-1 to TRBJ2-4, with a tentative D call TRBD1 (5 bases). V was cut by 3 bases and J by 9 bases, with 12 bases left in between. Germline V gene sequence: CDR1 MNHNS, CDR2 SASEGT. There are 13 residues in the CDR3. CDR3 nucleotides: TGTGCCAGCAGTGAGTCAGGGTACGGCATTCAGTACTTC. Residues: CASSESGYGIQYF.

Notes on this clone: An end of the junction differs from the germline gene, which may be a read error. V gene TRBV7-7 combines with J gene TRBJ2-2; D perhaps matches TRBD2 (5 bases). Germline V gene data show CDR1 as SSHAT and CDR2 as FNYEAQ (reference sequence). This CDR3 region has 15 residues. The CDR3 protein is CASSFGGPQTGELFF. The CDR3 DNA follows: TGTGCTAGCAGCTTTGGCGGGCCTCAAACCGGGGAGCTGTTTTTT.

This chain connects TRBV24-1 to TRBJ2-5; 9 bases line up with TRBD2. V dropped 9 bases and J dropped 5; count of bases not matched to a gene: 15. CDR1 is KGHDR, CDR2 SFDVKD, per germline. The CDR3 runs 16 residues. In nucleotides, the CDR3 is TGTGCCACCGGGGGGTTCGGCGGGAGGGCCACGGAGACCCAGTACTTC. It codes for CATGGFGGRATETQYF.

The J gene is TRBJ2-3, the V gene TRBV19, with 8 bases lining up with TRBD1. There are 16 residues in the CDR3. The germline V gene encodes CDR1 LNHDA and CDR2 SQIVND (reference sequence). J was trimmed by 5 bases and V by 8 bases; bases with no gene match: 15. The CDR3 here is CASETGERPGRDTQYF. The CDR3, as DNA: TGTGCCAGTGAGACAGGGGAACGACCTGGACGAGATACGCAGTATTTT. Drawing the rest from reference TRBV19 and TRBJ2-3, the complete variable domain is DGGITQSPKYLFRKEGQNVTLSCEQNLNHDAMYWYRQDPGQGLRLIYYSQIVNDFQKGDIAEGYSVSREKKESFPLTVTSAQKNPTAFYLCASETGERPGRDTQYFGPGTRLTVL.

This rearrangement joins TRBV10-3 to TRBJ1-5; TRBD1 matches 8 bases. The CDR3 length is 14 residues. CDR1 and CDR2 (germline): ENHRY, SYGVKD. Unmatched junction bases numbered 6, after V lost 6 bases and J lost 5 bases. CDR3 amino acids: CAIRRTGRDQPQHF. The CDR3 bases are TGTGCCATCAGGAGGACAGGGCGCGATCAGCCCCAGCATTTT.

The genes are TRBV30 and TRBJ1-1; TRBD1 is a possible D gene (6 bases). The V end lost 1 base, the J end lost 1 base, and 7 bases lay between the germline ends. Germline assignment: CDR1 GTSNPN and CDR2 SVGIG (reference sequence). This CDR3 has 13 amino acids. The CDR3 DNA follows: TGTGCCTGGAGTGCGGGACAGAACACTGAAGCTTTCTTT. Amino acid sequence: CAWSAGQNTEAFF.

The V gene is TRBV19, the J gene TRBJ1-5; the D is unclear. Germline CDR1 reads LNHDA; CDR2 reads SQIVND (reference sequence). V was pared by 3 bases and J by 3 bases, with 9 bases between. The CDR3 is 14 residues long. CDR3 sequence (DNA): TGTGCCAGTAGTATTGGTGAGCTCAATCAGCCCCAGCATTTT. This sequence encodes CASSIGELNQPQHF.

This clone was found once. The gene calls are TRBV21-1 and TRBJ1-1. TRBV21-1 is marked as a pseudogene. This CDR3 comprises 15 residues. The DNA of the CDR3 is TGTGCCAGCAGCAAAGTTTTTGGGGGGAGGACTGAAGCTTTCTTT. Protein sequence: CASSKVFGGRTEAFF.

V and J are TRBV13 and TRBJ2-7, with 9 bases aligning to TRBD1. The CDR3 has 13 amino acids. Germline CDR1 and CDR2: PRHDT and FYEKMQ (reference sequence). Trimming took 5 bases from V and 3 from J; bases not matched to a gene: 2. Here the CDR3 DNA reads TGTGCCAGCAGCAAGACAGGGGGCTACGAGCAGTACTTC. Amino acid sequence: CASSKTGGYEQYF.